This T cell receptor (beta chain) was retrieved from a study of T cell responses to AZD1222 COVID-19 vaccine. Study observations and caveats: It should be noted that donors were predominantly white British and more often female, and clonal diversity was possibly underestimated.

Produced via immunoSEQ multiplex PCR; TCRdb's table is partial and in-frame only. The sample holds under 55,000 clones, about 81% seen once. On this clone: Its antigen is as yet unknown.

Germline V gives CDR1 SGDLS, CDR2 YYNGEE. Trimming cost V 0 bases and J 8 bases, with 11 bases left between them. This CDR3 is 13 amino acids long. The V gene is TRBV9, the J gene TRBJ1-2, with D maybe TRBD1 (6 bases). The clonotype comes from an adult in good health. The starting material was peripheral blood, obtained on day 0 of AZD1222 vaccination. CDR3 coding DNA: TGTGCCAGCAGCGTAGGAGGGGGATTCGGCTACACCTTC. Amino acids: CASSVGGGFGYTF.